Listed below are T cell receptor beta chains from one sample, sequenced in a study of blood T cells in healthy people across ages. MiXCR, applied by TCRdb to the 5' RACE reads, yields one record per CDR3 protein. The sample contains 700,000 to 900,000 distinct CDR3 sequences, approximately 24% of which appear only once. The sample was also reused in another study, on T cells of mothers and their children.

Sequenced: blood. The receptor source for this set is a boy between 5 and 17 years old in good health. Each CDR3 is given with its conserved first and last residue. Each record gives: V gene, D gene, clone size, J gene, CDR3 DNA, CDR3 protein. A D gene is named only where the DNA matches it firmly. Size is omitted from some rows. Given values are once, few, many or a class for expanded clones.

TRBV6-6,.,once,TRBJ1-3,TGTGCCAGCAGTTATCCCGGTTTTGGGGAGGGAAACACCATATATTTT,CASSYPGFGEGNTIYF
TRBV5-1,TRBD1,few,TRBJ2-7,TGCGCCAGCAGCTGGGGACAGGACAGCTCCTACGAGCAGTACTTC,CASSWGQDSSYEQYF
TRBV5-1,TRBD2,few,TRBJ2-4,TGCGCCAGCAGCTTGACGGGGGGGAACATTCAGTACTTC,CASSLTGGNIQYF
TRBV30,.,.,TRBJ2-4,TGTGCCTGGGCCTCTCGGGGTGCCAAAAACATTCAGTACTTC,CAWASRGAKNIQYF
TRBV6-2/TRBV6-3,.,.,TRBJ2-5,TGTGCCAGCAGCTGGCGCTTAGTAGAGACCCAGTACTTC,CASSWRLVETQYF
TRBV15,.,few,TRBJ1-1,TGTGCCACCAGCAGTTTCGGGGTTCCTGAAGCTTTCTTT,CATSSFGVPEAFF
TRBV14,.,.,TRBJ1-2,TGTGCCAGCAGCCCGGGACATTACTATGGCTACACCTTC,CASSPGHYYGYTF
TRBV6-6,TRBD1,few,TRBJ2-5,TGTGCCAGCAGTACACCGGGACAGGGATGGGCCCAGTACTTC,CASSTPGQGWAQYF
TRBV10-3,.,.,TRBJ2-5,TGTGCCATCAGTGAGTCGGCCCAGGAGACCCAGTACTTC,CAISESAQETQYF
TRBV7-6,TRBD1,.,TRBJ2-5,TGTGCCAGCAGCTCAGAAACAGGGGGGCAAGAGACCCAGTACTTC,CASSSETGGQETQYF
TRBV12-5,.,few,TRBJ1-2,TGTGCTAGTGGTTCGTTTATCGGGGGGATTAATGGCTACACCTTC,CASGSFIGGINGYTF
TRBV21-1,.,.,TRBJ2-7,TGTGCCAGCAGCAAAGGACCAGGGGGCCGATACGAGCAGTACTTC,CASSKGPGGRYEQYF
TRBV29-1,.,few,TRBJ1-1,TGCAGCGTTAGGACAAGGAACACTGAAGCTTTCTTT,CSVRTRNTEAFF
TRBV20-1,TRBD2,few,TRBJ2-5,TGCAGTGGAGTGGGGGGGGAGACCCAGTACTTC,CSGVGGETQYF
TRBV4-1,TRBD1,.,TRBJ2-4,TGCGCCAGCAGCCAGCTACCGGGACAGGCGGTTATTCAGTACTTC,CASSQLPGQAVIQYF
TRBV28,TRBD1,few,TRBJ1-6,TGTGCCAGCAGTTCCACAGGGGGCTTAGGGAATTCACCCCTCCACTTT,CASSSTGGLGNSPLHF
TRBV12-3/TRBV12-4,.,few,TRBJ2-7,TGTGCCAGCAGTTTAAGGGACGGACCCTACGAGCAGTACTTC,CASSLRDGPYEQYF
TRBV25-1,.,.,TRBJ1-1,TGTGCCAGCAGTGGGGGGGGAAAAGCTTTCTTT,CASSGGGKAFF
TRBV11-2,.,.,TRBJ1-6,TGTGCCAGCAGCCTGACAGTAGACAATTCACCCCTCCACTTT,CASSLTVDNSPLHF
TRBV24-1,TRBD1,few,TRBJ2-7,TGTGCCACCAGTGACACGGACAGGGCCGGCGAGCAGTACTTC,CATSDTDRAGEQYF
TRBV20-1,TRBD1,.,TRBJ1-5,TGCAGTGCTGCCCGGGACAGGGGTCTCAATCAGCCCCAGCATTTT,CSAARDRGLNQPQHF
TRBV5-4,TRBD1,.,TRBJ2-2,TGTGCCAGCAGCTTACCCCCGGGACAGGGGGCGCTAGGCACCGGGGAGCTGTTTTTT,CASSLPPGQGALGTGELFF